Below are 4 T cell receptor beta chains sequenced from a single sample in a study of T cells in women clearing cervical HPV infection. The data were produced by immunoSEQ multiplex PCR, yet TCRdb's version contains in-frame clones alone and is incomplete. The sample features tens of thousands of clones, with 1.2% in its top ten. The sequenced sample consisted of blood buffy coat. Receptors originate from a woman aged 18 to 69 with a cervical HPV16 infection that either progressed to CIN3+ or cleared (not recorded which).

As to this clone: Coverage ceases 3 residues before the CDR3 finishes, and the germline J gene fills in the end. The chain employs TRBV27 and TRBJ1-6; D may be TRBD1 (5 bases). Looked up from germline, CDR1 is MNHEY and CDR2 is SMNVEV (reference sequence). V shed 6 bases and J shed 10 bases, with 13 bases lying between them. CDR3 size: 13 residues. CDR3 in amino acids: CASSNNGGSPLHF. CDR3 DNA, as far as it was read: TGTGCCAGCAGCAATAACGGGGGGTCACCC.

Worth noting for this clone: The read stops 3 residues short of the end of the CDR3; the missing end is completed from the germline J gene. The chain is built from TRBV2 and TRBJ2-5, with a tentative D call TRBD2 (5 bases). The germline V gene has CDR1 SNHLY and CDR2 FYNNEI. Trimming removed 7 bases from V and 0 bases from J, with 12 bases in between. This CDR3 is built from 14 residues. CDR3 in amino acids: CASKEGRHQETQYF. CDR3 bases read: TGTGCCAGCAAAGAGGGCCGACACCAAGAGACC.

Partial CDR3 DNA: TGTGCCAGCAGCGCCCGGGACTACCAAGAGACG. Encoded protein: CASSARDYQET. The entire CDR3 is CASSARDYQETQYF. The rearrangement joins TRBV7-9 to TRBJ2-3, with TRBD2 matching over 7 bases. From the germline J gene comes the end of the CDR3, since the read stops 3 residues before it. Germline assignment: CDR1 SEHNR and CDR2 FQNEAQ (reference sequence). The CDR3 contains 14 residues.

On this clone: The CDR3 end is not reached by the read, which stops 3 residues before it; the germline J gene fills it in. The chain is built from TRBV2 and TRBJ2-6, with TRBD2 identical over 11 bases. The length of the CDR3 is 16 residues. The V segment lost 10 bases and the J segment 2 bases; nucleotides outside the gene matches: 7. Germline V CDR1 and CDR2: SNHLY, FYNNEI. The covered CDR3 bases are TGTGCCAAGAATAGCGGGGGGGGACCTGGGGCCAACGTC. Translating gives CAKNSGGGPGANV. The full CDR3 protein reads CAKNSGGGPGANVLTF.